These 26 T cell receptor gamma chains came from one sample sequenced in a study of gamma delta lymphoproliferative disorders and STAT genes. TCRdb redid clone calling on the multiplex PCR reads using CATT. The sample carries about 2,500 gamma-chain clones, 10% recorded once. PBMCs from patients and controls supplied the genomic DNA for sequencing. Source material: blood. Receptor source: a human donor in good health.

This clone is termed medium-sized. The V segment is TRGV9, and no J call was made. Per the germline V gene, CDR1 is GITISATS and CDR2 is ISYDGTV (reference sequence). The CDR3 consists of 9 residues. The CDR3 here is CALWEVQLF. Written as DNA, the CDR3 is TGTGCCTTGTGGGAGGTGCAACTCTTT.

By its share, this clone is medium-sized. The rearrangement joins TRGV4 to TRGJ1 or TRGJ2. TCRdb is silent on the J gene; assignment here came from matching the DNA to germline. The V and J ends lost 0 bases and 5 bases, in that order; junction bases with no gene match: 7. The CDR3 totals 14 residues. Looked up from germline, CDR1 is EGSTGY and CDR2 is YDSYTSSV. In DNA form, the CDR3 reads TGTGCCACCTGGGATGGGCCGGGTAATTATAAGAAACTCTTT. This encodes CATWDGPGNYKKLF.

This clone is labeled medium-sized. DNA of the CDR3: TGTGCCACCTGGGACGGCTTATATAAGAAACTCTTT. Amino acids: CATWDGLYKKLF. The J gene is TRGJ1 or TRGJ2, the V gene TRGV2. The J gene is not listed in TCRdb, so it was assigned here from a DNA match to germline. The J segment lost 7 bases and the V segment lost 1 base, leaving 4 bases of the junction unmatched. This CDR3 is 12 amino acids long. Germline loops: CDR1 EGSNGY, CDR2 YDSYNSKV.

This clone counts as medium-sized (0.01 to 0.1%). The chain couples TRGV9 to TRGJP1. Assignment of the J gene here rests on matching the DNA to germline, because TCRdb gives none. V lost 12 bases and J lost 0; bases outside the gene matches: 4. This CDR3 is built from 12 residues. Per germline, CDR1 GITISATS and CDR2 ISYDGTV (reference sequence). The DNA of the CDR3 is TGTGCCGCCGATACCACTGGTTGGTTCAAGATATTT. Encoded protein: CAADTTGWFKIF.

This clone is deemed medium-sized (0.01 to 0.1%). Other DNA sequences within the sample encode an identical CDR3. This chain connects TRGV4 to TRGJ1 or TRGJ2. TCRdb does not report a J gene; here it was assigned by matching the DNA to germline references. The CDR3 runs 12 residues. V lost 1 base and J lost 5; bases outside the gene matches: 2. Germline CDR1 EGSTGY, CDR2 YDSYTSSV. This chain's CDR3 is CATWDGHYKKLF. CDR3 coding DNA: TGTGCCACCTGGGATGGACATTATAAGAAACTCTTT.

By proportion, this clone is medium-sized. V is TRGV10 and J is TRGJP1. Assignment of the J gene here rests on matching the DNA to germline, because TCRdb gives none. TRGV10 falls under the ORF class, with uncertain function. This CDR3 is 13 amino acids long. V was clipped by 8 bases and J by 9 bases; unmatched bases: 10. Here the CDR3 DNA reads TGTGCTGCGTGGGATCTTCCGAGTTGGTTCAAGATATTT. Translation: CAAWDLPSWFKIF.

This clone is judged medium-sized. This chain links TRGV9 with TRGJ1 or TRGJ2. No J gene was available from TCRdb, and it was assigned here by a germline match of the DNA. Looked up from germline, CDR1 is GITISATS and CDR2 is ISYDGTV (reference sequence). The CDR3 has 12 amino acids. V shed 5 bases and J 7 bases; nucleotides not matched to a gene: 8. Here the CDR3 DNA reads TGTGCCTTGTGGGGCTATTTCTATAAGAAACTCTTT. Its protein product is CALWGYFYKKLF.

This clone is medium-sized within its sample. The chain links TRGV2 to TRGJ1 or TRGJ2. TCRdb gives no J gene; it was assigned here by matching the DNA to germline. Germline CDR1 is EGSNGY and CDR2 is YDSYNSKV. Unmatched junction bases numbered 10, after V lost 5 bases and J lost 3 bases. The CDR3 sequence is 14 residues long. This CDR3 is CATWARTVYYKKLF. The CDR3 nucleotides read TGTGCCACCTGGGCCCGGACCGTTTATTATAAGAAACTCTTT.

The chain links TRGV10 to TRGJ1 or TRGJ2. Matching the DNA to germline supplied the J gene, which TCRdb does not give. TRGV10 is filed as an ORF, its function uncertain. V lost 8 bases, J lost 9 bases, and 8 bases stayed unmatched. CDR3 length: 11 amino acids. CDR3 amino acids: CAAWGPFKKLF. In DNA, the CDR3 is TGTGCTGCGTGGGGACCGTTTAAGAAACTCTTT.

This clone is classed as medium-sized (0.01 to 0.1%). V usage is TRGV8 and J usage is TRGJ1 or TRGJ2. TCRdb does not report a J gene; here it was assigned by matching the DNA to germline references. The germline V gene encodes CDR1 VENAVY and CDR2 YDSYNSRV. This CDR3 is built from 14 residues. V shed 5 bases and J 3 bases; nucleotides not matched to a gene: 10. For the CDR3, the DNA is TGTGCCACCTGGGCCCGGAGATTTTATTATAAGAAACTCTTT. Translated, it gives CATWARRFYYKKLF.

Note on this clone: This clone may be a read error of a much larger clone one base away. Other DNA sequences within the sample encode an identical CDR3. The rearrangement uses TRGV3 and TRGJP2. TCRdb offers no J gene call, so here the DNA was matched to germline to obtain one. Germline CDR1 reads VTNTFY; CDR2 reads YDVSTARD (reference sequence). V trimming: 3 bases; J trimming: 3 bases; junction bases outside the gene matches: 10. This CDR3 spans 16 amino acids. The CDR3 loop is CATWDPPPGSDWIKTF. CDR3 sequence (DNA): TGTGCCACCTGGGACCCCCCCCCTGGTAGTGATTGGATCAAGACGTTT.

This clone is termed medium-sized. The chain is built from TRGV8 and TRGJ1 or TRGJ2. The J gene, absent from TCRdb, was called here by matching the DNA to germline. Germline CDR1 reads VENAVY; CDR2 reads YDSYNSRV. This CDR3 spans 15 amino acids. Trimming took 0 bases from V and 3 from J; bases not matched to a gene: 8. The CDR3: CATWDRPAFYYKKLF. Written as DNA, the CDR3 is TGTGCCACCTGGGATAGGCCCGCATTTTATTATAAGAAACTCTTT.

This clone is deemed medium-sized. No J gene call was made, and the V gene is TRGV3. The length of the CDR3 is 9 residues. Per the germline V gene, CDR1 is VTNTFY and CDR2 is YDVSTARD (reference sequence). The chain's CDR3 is CATWTPALF. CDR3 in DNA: TGTGCCACCTGGACCCCTGCACTCTTT.

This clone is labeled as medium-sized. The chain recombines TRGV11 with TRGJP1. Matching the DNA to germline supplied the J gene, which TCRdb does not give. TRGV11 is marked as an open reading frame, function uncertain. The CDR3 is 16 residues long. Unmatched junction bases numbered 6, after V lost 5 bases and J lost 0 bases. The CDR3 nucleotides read TGTGCCTGCTGGATTATCGGGGATACCACTGGTTGGTTCAAGATATTT. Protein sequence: CACWIIGDTTGWFKIF.

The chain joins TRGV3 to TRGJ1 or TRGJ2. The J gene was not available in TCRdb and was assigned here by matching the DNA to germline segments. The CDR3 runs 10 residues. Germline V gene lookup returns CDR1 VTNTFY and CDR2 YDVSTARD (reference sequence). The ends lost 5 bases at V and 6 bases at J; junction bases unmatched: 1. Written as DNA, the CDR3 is TGTGCCACCTGGGCTTATAAGAAACTCTTT. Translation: CATWAYKKLF.

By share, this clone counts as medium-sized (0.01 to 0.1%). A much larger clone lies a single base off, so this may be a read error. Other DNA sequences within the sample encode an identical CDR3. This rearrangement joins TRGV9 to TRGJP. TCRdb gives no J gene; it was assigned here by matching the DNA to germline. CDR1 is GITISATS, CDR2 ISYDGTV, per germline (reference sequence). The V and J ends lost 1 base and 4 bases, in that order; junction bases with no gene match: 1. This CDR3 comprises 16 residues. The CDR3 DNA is TGTGCCTTGTGGGAGGTACAAGAGTTGGGCAAAAAAATCAAGGTATTT. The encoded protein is CALWEVQELGKKIKVF.

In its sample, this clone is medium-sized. The CDR3 coding sequence is TGTACCACTATGCCTGCTGGATTACCCGCACAAGATTATAAGAAACTCTTT. This encodes CTTMPAGLPAQDYKKLF. The chain employs TRGV11 and TRGJ1 or TRGJ2. TCRdb leaves out the J gene; it was filled in here by matching the DNA to germline. TRGV11 is known as an ORF, though its function is uncertain. The CDR3 has 17 residues.

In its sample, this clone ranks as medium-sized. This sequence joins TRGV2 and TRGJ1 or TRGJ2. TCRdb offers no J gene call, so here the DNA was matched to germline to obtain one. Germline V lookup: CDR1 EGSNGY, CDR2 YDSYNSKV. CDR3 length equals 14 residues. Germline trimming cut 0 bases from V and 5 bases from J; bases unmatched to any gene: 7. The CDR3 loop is CATWDGLLNYKKLF. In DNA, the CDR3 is TGTGCCACCTGGGACGGGCTCCTGAATTATAAGAAACTCTTT.

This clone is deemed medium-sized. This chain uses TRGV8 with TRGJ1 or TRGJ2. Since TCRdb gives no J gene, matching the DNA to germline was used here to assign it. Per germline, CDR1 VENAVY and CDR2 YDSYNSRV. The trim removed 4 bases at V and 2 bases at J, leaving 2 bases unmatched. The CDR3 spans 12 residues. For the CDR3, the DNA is TGTGCCACCTGGGACTATTATTATAAGAAACTCTTT. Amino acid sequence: CATWDYYYKKLF.

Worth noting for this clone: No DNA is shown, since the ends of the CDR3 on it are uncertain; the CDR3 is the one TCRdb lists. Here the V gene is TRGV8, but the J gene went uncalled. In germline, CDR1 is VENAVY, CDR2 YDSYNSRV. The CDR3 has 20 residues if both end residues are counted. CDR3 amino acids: CATWDSLTLPRNSLAVEQHF.

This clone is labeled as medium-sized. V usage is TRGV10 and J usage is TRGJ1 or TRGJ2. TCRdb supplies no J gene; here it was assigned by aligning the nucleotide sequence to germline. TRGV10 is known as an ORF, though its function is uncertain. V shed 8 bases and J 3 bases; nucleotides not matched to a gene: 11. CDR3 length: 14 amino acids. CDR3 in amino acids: CAAWAPGSYYKKLF. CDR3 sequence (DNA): TGTGCTGCGTGGGCCCCGGGTTCTTATTATAAGAAACTCTTT.

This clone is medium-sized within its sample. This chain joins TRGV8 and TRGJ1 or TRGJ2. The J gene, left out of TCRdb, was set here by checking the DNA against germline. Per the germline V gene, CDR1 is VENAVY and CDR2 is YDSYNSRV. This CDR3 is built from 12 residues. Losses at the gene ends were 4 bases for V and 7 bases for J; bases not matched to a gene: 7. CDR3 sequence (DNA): TGTGCCACCTGGGACCGGCGGTATAAGAAACTCTTT. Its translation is CATWDRRYKKLF.

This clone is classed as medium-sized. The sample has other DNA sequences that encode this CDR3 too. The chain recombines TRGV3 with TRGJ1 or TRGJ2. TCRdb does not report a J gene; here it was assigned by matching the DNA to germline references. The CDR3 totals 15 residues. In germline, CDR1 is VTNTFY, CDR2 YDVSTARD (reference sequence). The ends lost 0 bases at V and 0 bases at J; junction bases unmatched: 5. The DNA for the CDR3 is TGTGCCACCTGGGACAGGCCCCGGAATTATTATAAGAAACTCTTT. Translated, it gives CATWDRPRNYYKKLF.

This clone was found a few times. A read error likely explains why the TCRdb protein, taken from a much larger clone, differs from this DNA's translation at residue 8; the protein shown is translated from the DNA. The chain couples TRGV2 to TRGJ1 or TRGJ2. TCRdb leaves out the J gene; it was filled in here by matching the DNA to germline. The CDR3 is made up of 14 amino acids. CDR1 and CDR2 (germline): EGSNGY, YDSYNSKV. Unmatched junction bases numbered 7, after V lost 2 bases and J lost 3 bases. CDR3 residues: CATWDVNSYYKKLF. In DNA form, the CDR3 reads TGTGCCACCTGGGACGTCAACAGTTATTATAAGAAACTCTTT.

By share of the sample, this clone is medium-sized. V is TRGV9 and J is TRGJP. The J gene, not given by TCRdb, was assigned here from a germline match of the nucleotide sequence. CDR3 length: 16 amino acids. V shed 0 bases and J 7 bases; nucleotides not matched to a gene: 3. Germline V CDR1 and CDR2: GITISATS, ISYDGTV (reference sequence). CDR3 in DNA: TGTGCCTTGTGGGAGGTGCTCGAGTTGGGCAAAAAAATCAAGGTATTT. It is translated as CALWEVLELGKKIKVF.

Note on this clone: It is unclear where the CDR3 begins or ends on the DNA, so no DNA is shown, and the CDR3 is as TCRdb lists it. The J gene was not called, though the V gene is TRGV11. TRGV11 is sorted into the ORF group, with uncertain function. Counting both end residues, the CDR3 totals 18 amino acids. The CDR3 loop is CTTVPAGLGNSSDWIKTF.